This paragraph covers one T cell receptor beta chain sequence. A few counts support this clone. It has no known antigen specificity. The record has no base qualities; no much larger clone is one base away. Library construction relied on the immunoSEQ multiplex PCR assay. For the multiplex PCR, a mixture combining 60 forward primers for TCR Vbeta segments and 13 reverse primers for TCR Jbeta segments was used. Amplification of the CDR3 region of rearranged TCR beta genes was performed with a multiplex PCR assay on genomic DNA. On the Illumina HiSeq System, the amplified TCR beta libraries were sequenced as 87-base-pair reads. In the paper's pipeline: A later analysis counted about 80 million unique TCR beta chains across the 670 or so repertoires, and approximately 11 million of these chains were shared by at least two donors. Raw reads were error-corrected and collapsed into unique sequences by a nearest-neighbor algorithm in which closely related sequences were merged to remove PCR and sequencing errors. To assign V, D and J gene segments, CDR3 sequences were aligned to IMGT reference sequences. For a sequence to be retained, at least a six-nucleotide match to both a V gene segment and a J gene segment was required. Rearrangements were classified as productive when the CDR3 lacked stop codons and remained in frame with V and J, and all other rearrangements were classified as non-productive. Following IMGT convention, CDR3 was defined as the stretch from the second conserved V-encoded cysteine to the conserved J-encoded phenylalanine. The earlier analysis of some 580 of the donors excluded any sequence lacking an unambiguous match to a single V gene segment. In an earlier analysis of approximately 590 of the donors, a V segment was called functional when productive rearrangements were above 56.7%, and segregating when the standard deviation between donors exceeded 5%. A statistical classification framework was developed to diagnose cytomegalovirus status using the catalog of TCR beta chain sequences. In a later analysis, V and J genes were assigned by comparing TCR nucleotide sequences against IMGT/GENE-DB human TR gene sequences. The TCRdist pipeline was used in a later analysis to assign CDR3 sequences and most-parsimonious VDJ recombination scenarios. In a later analysis, each TCR beta chain was defined by its CDR3 amino acid sequence together with its V-gene family, and reads lacking a unique V-gene family were excluded. In a later analysis, approximately 590 highly shared, low-generation-probability nucleotide sequences were removed to address suspected cross-contamination and a sequencing artifact. A later analysis calculated a clonal expansion index for each public chain from normalized within-repertoire ranks of inferred template counts. In a later analysis, generation probabilities were computed with a VDJ recombination model fitted to out-of-frame rearrangements, and the resulting probabilities were checked against IGoR. A later analysis scored TCR-TCR, TCR-HLA and TCR-CMV co-occurrence with hypergeometric tests, applying a repertoire-size bias correction to TCR pairs. False discovery rates were estimated in a later analysis by permuting HLA or CMV assignments 20 times. In a later analysis, co-occurring TCRs were grouped with DBSCAN, and TCRdist sequence similarity was added when clustering was performed within HLA-allele-positive subsets. Repertoires with fewer than 30,000 or more than 120,000 public chains were left out of co-occurrence clustering, as were about 5 repertoires with anomalous nucleotide sharing. TCRdb's version of the immuneACCESS table is confined to in-frame rearrangements and falls short of the full clone set. An unresolved V gene accounts for under half of the shortfall where checked; the remainder is of unknown origin. V and J calls and clone size come straight from that table; D and trimming were deduced from the DNA. In all, the sample holds 90,000 to 130,000 clones, and less than 85% of those were seen once. Of the sample, about an eighth is held by the ten largest clones.

The cohort comprised several hundred healthy bone marrow donors. At the time of sampling, all cohort members were nominally healthy, though unrecorded immune exposures were likely present. The donor tested CMV seropositive, placing the donor among the 250 to 350 seropositive members of the cohort. Each donor provided a peripheral blood sample, and peripheral blood mononuclear cells were used for TCR beta sequencing. Genomic DNA was extracted from the blood cell samples with the Qiagen DNeasy Blood Extraction Kit. This record belongs to a study of cytomegalovirus exposure and HLA in healthy donors (dated by TCRdb to 2016 to 2017). Describing the broader study: An earlier analysis of fewer than 750 of the donors reported approximately 260 Gb of sequence data and 100 million to 120 million unique TCR beta sequences obtained from 180 million or so T cells. An early release that covered 640 HLA-typed donors contained about 300 gigabases of sequencing data and tens of millions of unique TCR sequences. Of the roughly 390 genotyped donors, 80% to 90% were placed in the genetic ancestry cluster associated with self-reported Caucasian donors. The study aimed to test whether cataloging public T cell receptors could reveal signatures of past pathogen exposure. The study profiled the T cell repertoires of about 640 subjects by immunosequencing and related them to cytomegalovirus serostatus. In addition to the first cohort of 650 to 750 subjects, a separate validation cohort of approximately 130 different subjects was used. The study combined high-throughput TCR immunosequencing, statistical association of individual TCRs with disease status, and machine learning to predict cytomegalovirus infection status. To study patterns of TCR occurrence, a later analysis re-analyzed previously published TCR beta repertoires from 700 or so donors and added high-resolution HLA genotyping. The later analysis used no new phenotypic data to find candidate immune exposures, relying instead on TCR beta sequences and their occurrence across donors. An earlier analysis of 587 of the donors applied high-throughput TCR beta sequencing to assess whether each TCR beta V gene segment acted as functional or pseudogenic. Donor age, sex, ethnicity and CMV serostatus were collected together with the repertoire data. Genome-wide SNP genotypes for about three fifths of the 666 donors were used in a later genetic analysis, which treated that subset as a discovery cohort. All discovery cohort repertoires had been generated on a single sequencing platform. HLA typing covered class I and class II loci at four-digit resolution. The number of donors typed differed by locus, with 629-630 for A, B, C, DRB1 and DQB1, over 500 for DQA1, over 600 for DPA1, and roughly 450 for DPB1. Because of strong linkage in the cohort, roughly five DR-DQ haplotypes were treated as single units for association and clustering. Among 300 to 500 genotyped donors of the cohort, an average of roughly 230,000 unique TCR beta nucleotide sequences was sequenced per donor, of which roughly 17% were non-productive. What the work shows at the level of the full study, not this receptor alone: An association between a missense DCLRE1C variant and V-gene and J-gene trimming of TCR beta chains was found in a later genetic analysis and replicated in an independent cohort. CMV serostatus was the only immune exposure information available for the cohort. The earlier analysis of some 560 of the donors excluded around 17 rarely observed V segments, including chromosome 9 orphons, because counts were too low. Broadly in line with IMGT annotations, most TCR beta V segments showed up in productive rearrangements about 90% or about 30% of the time in an earlier analysis of roughly 590 of the donors. Compared with equally common non-associated chains, HLA-associated TCR beta chains in a later analysis were more clonally expanded and had lower generation probabilities. A later analysis associated 15,000 to 20,000 TCR beta sequences with specific HLA alleles at a false discovery rate of 0.05. Cytomegalovirus status was reported to be diagnosed by the classifier with high specificity and sensitivity in both the original and validation cohorts. Only TCR beta chains were sequenced in this cohort, and the absence of alpha or paired-chain data limited detectable features. A later analysis found that most CMV-associated TCR beta chains appeared HLA-restricted, with HLA associations seemingly driven largely by CMV exposure. A cluster of highly shared sequence variants was judged likely to represent a technical artifact of the sequencing pipeline. According to a later analysis, parvovirus B19, influenza, CMV and Epstein-Barr virus appeared linked to several top co-occurrence clusters. A few of the identified cytomegalovirus-associated TCR beta chains were confirmed in vitro to be specific for cytomegalovirus antigens. A total of 150 or so TCR beta chains were listed by the study as associated with cytomegalovirus. Most TCR sequences were seen in very few donors, while some public TCRs were found in many individuals. The 87-base-pair reads could not distinguish some IMGT-functional V segments, including TRBV6-2 and TRBV6-3, so those segments were excluded. According to the authors, the approach could potentially be generalized to other disease states and immunological phenotypes. A further reported finding was that TCR beta sequences accurately predicted the HLA-A and HLA-B alleles for most subjects in the first cohort. Sequencing depth was assumed to be roughly uniform across donors in the presence/absence analyses, though that assumption may not hold. Correlated functional status among segregating V segments might reflect linkage disequilibrium, but an unknown experimental factor could not be ruled out. According to a later genetic analysis, donors in an Asian-associated ancestry cluster had fewer N-insertions in productive TCRs than the approximately 630-donor mean. Strong co-occurrence of HLA alleles, especially DR and DQ, made assigning TCR associations to individual alleles difficult. In a later analysis, the rate of TCR association differed among HLA loci, with DRB1 alleles having the most associated TCRs and HLA-C alleles having the fewest. Because HLA typing was missing for some donors at each locus, association tests included only the typed subset.

V drops 5 bases and J drops 9 bases, leaving 14 bases in between. Counted from cysteine to phenylalanine, this CDR3 has 13 amino acids. The only DNA kept is the CDR3, 39 bases in frame from the first base. The CDR1 and CDR2 encoded by the germline V gene are MNHNS and SASEGT. The receptor chain draws on TRBV6-1 and TRBJ2-1; TRBD2 is a weak D gene call, 5 bases matching. The source is a man aged 25-45 years in good health and CMV-seropositive. Sequenced sample: PBMCs. The CDR3 protein is CASSWSDRGEQFF. Read as DNA, the sequence is TGTGCCAGCAGTTGGAGTGATCGGGGTGAGCAGTTCTTC.